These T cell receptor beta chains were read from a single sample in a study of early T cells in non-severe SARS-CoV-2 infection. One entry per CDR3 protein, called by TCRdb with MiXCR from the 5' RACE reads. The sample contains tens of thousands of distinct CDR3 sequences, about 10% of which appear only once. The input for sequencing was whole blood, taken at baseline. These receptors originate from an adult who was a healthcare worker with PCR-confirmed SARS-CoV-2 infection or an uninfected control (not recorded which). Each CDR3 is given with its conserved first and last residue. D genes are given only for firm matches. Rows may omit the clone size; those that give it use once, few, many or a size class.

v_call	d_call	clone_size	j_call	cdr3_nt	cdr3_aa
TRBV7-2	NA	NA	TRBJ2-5	TGTGCCAGCAGCTTAGACGTGGGGGGCTGGGAGACCCAGTACTTC	CASSLDVGGWETQYF
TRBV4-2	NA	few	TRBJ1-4	TGTGCCAGCAGCCTCAGGGAAAAACTGTTTTTT	CASSLREKLFF
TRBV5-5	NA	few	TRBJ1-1	TGTGCCAGCAGCTTGGTAGATACGGGGAGCGTTGGCAAAGCTTTCTTT	CASSLVDTGSVGKAFF
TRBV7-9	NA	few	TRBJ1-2	TGTGCCAGCAGCCCGTTTTGGGTCGATGGCTACACCTTC	CASSPFWVDGYTF
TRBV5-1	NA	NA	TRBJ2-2	TGCGCCAGCAGCGGGTGGCAGGCGAACACCGGGGAGCTGTTTTTT	CASSGWQANTGELFF
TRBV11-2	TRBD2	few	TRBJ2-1	TGTGCCAGCAGCCCCCGACTAGCGGGGGGCAGGGATGAGCAGTTCTTC	CASSPRLAGGRDEQFF
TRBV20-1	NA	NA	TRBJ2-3	TGCAGTGCTTCGACCAAACCCCACACAGATACGCAGTATTTT	CSASTKPHTDTQYF
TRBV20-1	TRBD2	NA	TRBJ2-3	TGCAGTGCTAGACTAGCGGGTCTTACAGATACGCAGTATTTT	CSARLAGLTDTQYF
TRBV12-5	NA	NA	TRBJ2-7	TGTGCTAGTGGTTCCGACTCCCAGAGGGGTGAGCAGTACTTC	CASGSDSQRGEQYF
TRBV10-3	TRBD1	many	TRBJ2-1	TGTGCCATCAGTGTGCTACAGGGGGCTGGTGGGAATGAGCAGTTCTTC	CAISVLQGAGGNEQFF
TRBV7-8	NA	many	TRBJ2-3	TGTGCCAGCAGCCCCGGGCTTGGGGGGGCCCCAGATACGCAGTATTTT	CASSPGLGGAPDTQYF
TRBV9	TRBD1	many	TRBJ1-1	TGTGCCAGCAGCGCAACAGGGGGCTCAGACACTGAAGCTTTCTTT	CASSATGGSDTEAFF
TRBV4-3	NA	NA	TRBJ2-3	TGCGCCAGCAGTCATACGAGCACAGATACGCAGTATTTT	CASSHTSTDTQYF
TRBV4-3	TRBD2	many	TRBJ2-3	TGCGCCAGCAGCCAAGAACTAGCGGGGGTAACAGATACGCAGTATTTT	CASSQELAGVTDTQYF
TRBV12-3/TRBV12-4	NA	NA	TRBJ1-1	TGTGCCAGCAGTCGGGCCCTGAACACTGAAGCTTTCTTT	CASSRALNTEAFF
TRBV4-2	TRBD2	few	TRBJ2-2	TGTGCCAGCAGCCAAACTAGCGGGGGGGCCGGTGCCGGGGAGCTGTTTTTT	CASSQTSGGAGAGELFF
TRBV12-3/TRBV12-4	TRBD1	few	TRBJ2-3	TGTGCCAGCATTTTGACAGGGCCAGATACGCAGTATTTT	CASILTGPDTQYF
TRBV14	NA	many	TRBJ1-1	TGTGCCAGCAGCCATCTGGGCAGTTCCTGGGGCACTGAAGCTTTCTTT	CASSHLGSSWGTEAFF
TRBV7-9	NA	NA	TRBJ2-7	TGTGCCACCAGGGGACCGGGTCAGGAGCAGTACTTC	CATRGPGQEQYF
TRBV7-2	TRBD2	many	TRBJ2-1	TGTGCCAGCAGCTTAGAAGGGACTACCCCGTCTAATGAGCAGTTCTTC	CASSLEGTTPSNEQFF
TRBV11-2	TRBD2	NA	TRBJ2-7	TGTGCCAGCAGCCCCACTAGCGGGGCGGGCGAGCAGTACTTC	CASSPTSGAGEQYF
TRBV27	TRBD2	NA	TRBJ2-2	TGTGCCAGCAGTTTAGTCAGCGGGGTAGCCGGGGAGCTGTTTTTT	CASSLVSGVAGELFF
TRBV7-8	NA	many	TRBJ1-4	TGTGCCAGCAGCTTATTCTCAGGGAAACTGTTTTTT	CASSLFSGKLFF
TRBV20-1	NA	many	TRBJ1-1	TGCAGTGCTAGAGTGGGCCGCTACATGAACACTGAAGCTTTCTTT	CSARVGRYMNTEAFF
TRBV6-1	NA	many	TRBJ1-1	TGTGCCAGCAGTGCGAACACTGAAGCTTTCTTT	CASSANTEAFF
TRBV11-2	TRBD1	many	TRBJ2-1	TGTGCCAGCAGCTTATGGACAGGGAGGACCTACAATGAGCAGTTCTTC	CASSLWTGRTYNEQFF
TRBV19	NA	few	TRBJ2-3	TGTGCCAGTAGTATCCCCGGGGGGCCTAGCACAGATACGCAGTATTTT	CASSIPGGPSTDTQYF
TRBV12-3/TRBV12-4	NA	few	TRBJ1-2	TGTGCCAGCAGTTTAAGGGGCAGGTTTGGCTATGGCTACACCTTC	CASSLRGRFGYGYTF
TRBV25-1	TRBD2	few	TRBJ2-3	TGTGCCAGCAGCGAGGGACTAGCGGGGGGAGATACGCAGTATTTT	CASSEGLAGGDTQYF
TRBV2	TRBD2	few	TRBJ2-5	TGTGCCAGCAGGGCACTAGCGGGGGGGCAAGAGACCCAGTACTTC	CASRALAGGQETQYF
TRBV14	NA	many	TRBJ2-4	TGTGCCAGCAGCGAAGGGAGCTTGGCGGTTACCAAAAACATTCAGTACTTC	CASSEGSLAVTKNIQYF
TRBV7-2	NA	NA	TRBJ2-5	TGTGCCAGCAGCTTAGTCGGCGCGAAGACCCAGTACTTC	CASSLVGAKTQYF
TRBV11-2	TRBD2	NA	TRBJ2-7	TGTGCCAGCAGGTCTTTAGCGGGGGGCCACGAGCAGTACTTC	CASRSLAGGHEQYF
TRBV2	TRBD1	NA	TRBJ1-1	TGTGCCAGCAGCCCCCAGGGGGACACTGAAGCTTTCTTT	CASSPQGDTEAFF
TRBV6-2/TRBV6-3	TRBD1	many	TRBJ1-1	TGTGCCAGCAGTTACTCGAGATCCCGAGGGGGCCTACTGGGGAACACTGAAGCTTTCTTT	CASSYSRSRGGLLGNTEAFF
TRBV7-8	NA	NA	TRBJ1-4	TGTGCCAGCAGCTTAAATCGGGGAAATGGTGAAAAACTGTTTTTT	CASSLNRGNGEKLFF
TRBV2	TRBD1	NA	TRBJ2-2	TGTGCCAGCAGTCCTGGACAGGGTGAGAACACCGGGGAGCTGTTTTTT	CASSPGQGENTGELFF
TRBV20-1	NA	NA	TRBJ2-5	TGCAGTGCTATCGAGTGGGGAGGTAGCACACAAGAGACCCAGTACTTC	CSAIEWGGSTQETQYF
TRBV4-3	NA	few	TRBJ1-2	TGCGCCAGCAGCCAAGAGCAGGGCGCTTGGTATGGCTACACCTTC	CASSQEQGAWYGYTF
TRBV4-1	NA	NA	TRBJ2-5	TGCGCCAGCAGCCAAGGGGGTTGGGGCGCTCAAGAGACCCAGTACTTC	CASSQGGWGAQETQYF
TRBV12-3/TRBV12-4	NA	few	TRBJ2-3	TGTGCCAGCAGTTTTGAGTTCTTGGATCGTACGCAGTATTTT	CASSFEFLDRTQYF
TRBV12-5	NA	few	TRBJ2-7	TGTGCTAGTGGTTTGGGGCAATTGTCGGGGTACGAGCAGTACTTC	CASGLGQLSGYEQYF
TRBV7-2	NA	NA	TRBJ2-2	TGTGCCAGCAGCTTAGTAGGGTCGAACGGGGAGCTGTTTTTT	CASSLVGSNGELFF
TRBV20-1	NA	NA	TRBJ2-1	TGCAGTGCGAACCGGGACTCCCGCTCCTACAATGAGCAGTTCTTC	CSANRDSRSYNEQFF
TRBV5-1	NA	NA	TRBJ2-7	TGCGCCAGCAGTGACTCCCGTGTGGGCGAGCAGTACTTC	CASSDSRVGEQYF
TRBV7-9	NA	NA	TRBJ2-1	TGTGCCAGCATGCTCGGGGATGAGCAGTTCTTC	CASMLGDEQFF
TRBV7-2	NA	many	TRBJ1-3	TGTGCCAGCAGCTTAGCACGAGGGGGGTCCTCTGGAAACACCATATATTTT	CASSLARGGSSGNTIYF
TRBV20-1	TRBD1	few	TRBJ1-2	TGCAGTGCTAGGGGACAGTCTAACTATGGCTACACCTTC	CSARGQSNYGYTF
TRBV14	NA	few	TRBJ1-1	TGTGCCAGCAGCCACCTATACACTGAAGCTTTCTTT	CASSHLYTEAFF
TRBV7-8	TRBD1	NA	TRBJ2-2	TGTGCCAGCCCAGGGGGCCGGACCGGGGAGCTGTTTTTT	CASPGGRTGELFF
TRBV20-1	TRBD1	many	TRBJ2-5	TGCAGTGCGGGACAGGGGGTCGGGGAGACCCAGTACTTC	CSAGQGVGETQYF
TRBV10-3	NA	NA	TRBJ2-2	TGTGCCATCAGACAACGGAACACCGGGGAGCTGTTTTTT	CAIRQRNTGELFF
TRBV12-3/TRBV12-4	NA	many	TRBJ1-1	TGTGCCAGCACCCTCTGGGGGAGGGGCTTGAACACTGAAGCTTTCTTT	CASTLWGRGLNTEAFF